The sequence of this TCR beta chain was determined in a study of blood T cell repertoires in COVID-19. Study-wide background: PBMCs, B-cell-depleted T cells, or T cells were the source of the cDNA or gDNA that made up the material.

Per the authors' pipeline: Reference gene primer amplification yielded estimated nucleated cell counts. The method was immunoSEQ multiplex PCR; TCRdb's version includes in-frame clones alone and lacks a portion of them. Clonal size and the V and J genes are those of that table, whereas D and trimming came from the DNA. The profile shows about 150,000 clones, 83% of them singletons. CDR1 and CDR2 (germline): KGHSH, LQKENI. The V gene lost 5 bases and the J gene lost 3 bases, with 11 bases spanning the gap. CDR3 length: 13 amino acids. A single count supports this clone. The chain has TRBV18 and TRBJ2-7; D is undetermined. The sequenced sample was peripheral blood. The clonotype comes from a woman of 80 years or more with acute or convalescent COVID-19. The CDR3 region is CASSTSNNYEQYF. Written as DNA, the CDR3 is TGTGCCAGCTCAACATCGAACAACTACGAGCAGTACTTC.